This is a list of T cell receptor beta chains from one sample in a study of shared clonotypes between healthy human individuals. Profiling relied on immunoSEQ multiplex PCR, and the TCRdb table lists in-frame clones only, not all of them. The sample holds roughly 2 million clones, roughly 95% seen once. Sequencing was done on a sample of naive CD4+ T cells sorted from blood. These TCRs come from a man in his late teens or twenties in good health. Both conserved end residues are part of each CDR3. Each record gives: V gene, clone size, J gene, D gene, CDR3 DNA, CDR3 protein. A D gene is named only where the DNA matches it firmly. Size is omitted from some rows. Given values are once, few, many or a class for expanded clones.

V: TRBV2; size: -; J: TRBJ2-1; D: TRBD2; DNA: TGTGCCAGCAACCTAAGGGAGGGCTCCTACAATGAGCAGTTCTTC; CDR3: CASNLREGSYNEQFF
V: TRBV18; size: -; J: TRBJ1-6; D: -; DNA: TGTGCCAGCTCACCACTGCGGGCTTTGGATTCACCCCTCCACTTT; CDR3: CASSPLRALDSPLHF
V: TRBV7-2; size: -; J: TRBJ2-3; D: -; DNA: TGTGCCAGCAGCTTAATATCACGGGGGGCACAAGATACGCAGTATTTT; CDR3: CASSLISRGAQDTQYF
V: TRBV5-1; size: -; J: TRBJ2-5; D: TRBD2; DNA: TGCGCCAGCAGCTCTAGCGGGAGTATTGCGGAGACCCAGTACTTC; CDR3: CASSSSGSIAETQYF
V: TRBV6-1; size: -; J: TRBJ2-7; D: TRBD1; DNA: TGTGCCAGCAGTGAATGGATTGGGACAGGGACCCACGAGCAGTACTTC; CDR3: CASSEWIGTGTHEQYF
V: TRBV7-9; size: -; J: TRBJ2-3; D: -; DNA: TGTGCCAGCAGCTTGTCCCTCCGAGGAGCTCCAGATACGCAGTATTTT; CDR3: CASSLSLRGAPDTQYF
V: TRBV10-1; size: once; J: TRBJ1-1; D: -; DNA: TGCGCCAGCAGTAGTCGGAGAAACACTGAAGCTTTCTTT; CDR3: CASSSRRNTEAFF
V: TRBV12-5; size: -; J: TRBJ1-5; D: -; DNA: TGTGCTAGTGGTTTGGTAATACGGGGAGACAATCAGCCCCAGCATTTT; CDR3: CASGLVIRGDNQPQHF
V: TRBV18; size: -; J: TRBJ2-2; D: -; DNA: TGTGCCAGCTCACCGCCTGGGGCCACGAACACCGGGGAGCTGTTTTTT; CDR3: CASSPPGATNTGELFF
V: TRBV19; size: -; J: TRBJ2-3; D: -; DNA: TGTGCCAGTAGTATCTCGGGGATTAGCACAGATACGCAGTATTTT; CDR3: CASSISGISTDTQYF
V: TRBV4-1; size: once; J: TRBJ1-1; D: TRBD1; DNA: TGCGCCAGCAGCCTACTGTACAGGGGGCGAACTGAAGCTTTCTTT; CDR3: CASSLLYRGRTEAFF
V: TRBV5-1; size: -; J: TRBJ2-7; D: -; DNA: TGCGCCAGCAGCTTTCTAAACAGGGACCACGAGCAGTACTTC; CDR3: CASSFLNRDHEQYF
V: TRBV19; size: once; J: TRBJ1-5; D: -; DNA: TGTGCCAGTAGTGGTGGTTCCAATCAGCCCCAGCATTTT; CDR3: CASSGGSNQPQHF
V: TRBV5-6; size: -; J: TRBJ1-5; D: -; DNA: TGTGCCAGCAGCGCGCGCCGAAGGGAGGGTAGCAATCAGCCCCAGCATTTT; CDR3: CASSARRREGSNQPQHF
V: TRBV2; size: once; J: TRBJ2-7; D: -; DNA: TGTGCCAGCAGTGGAGACAGAGCCTACGAGCAGTACTTC; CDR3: CASSGDRAYEQYF
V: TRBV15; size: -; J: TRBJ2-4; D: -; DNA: TGTGCCACCAGCAGCGATATGGGCGTAATAGCCAAAAACATTCAGTACTTC; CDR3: CATSSDMGVIAKNIQYF
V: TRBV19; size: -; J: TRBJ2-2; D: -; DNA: TGTGCCAGTAGCCGGGACATATTAGGGGAGCTGTTTTTT; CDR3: CASSRDILGELFF
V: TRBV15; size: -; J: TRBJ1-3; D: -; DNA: TGTGCCACCAGCAGAGGAGGAGGAAACACCATATATTTT; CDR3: CATSRGGGNTIYF
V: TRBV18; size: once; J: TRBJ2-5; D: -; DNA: TGTGCCAGCTCACCAACAGGGCAGCAAGAGACCCAGTACTTC; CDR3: CASSPTGQQETQYF
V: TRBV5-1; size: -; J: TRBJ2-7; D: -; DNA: TGCGCCAGCAGCTTGGCCCCCGGGACCTACGAGCAGTACTTC; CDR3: CASSLAPGTYEQYF
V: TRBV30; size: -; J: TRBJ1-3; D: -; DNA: TGTGCCTGGAGTGAGGGAAACACCATATATTTT; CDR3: CAWSEGNTIYF
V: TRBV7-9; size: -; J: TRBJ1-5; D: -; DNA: TGTGCCAGCAGCCCCGGGGTGGGCATGGGCAATCAGCCCCAGCATTTT; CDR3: CASSPGVGMGNQPQHF
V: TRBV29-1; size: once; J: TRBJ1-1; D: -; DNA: TGCAGCGTTGTAGGTCCGAACACTGAAGCTTTCTTT; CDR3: CSVVGPNTEAFF
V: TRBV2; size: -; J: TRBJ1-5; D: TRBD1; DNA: TGTGCCAGCAGTACGGGACAGGGCAATCAGCCCCAGCATTTT; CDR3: CASSTGQGNQPQHF
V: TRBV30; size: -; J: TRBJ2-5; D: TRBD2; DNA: TGTGCCGTCGGGCGGGAGGGAAAGTTGAAGTTGGAGACCCAGTACTTC; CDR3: CAVGREGKLKLETQYF
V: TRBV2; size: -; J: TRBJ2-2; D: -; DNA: TGTGCCAGCACCGGACGGTTGAACACCGGGGAGCTGTTTTTT; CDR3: CASTGRLNTGELFF
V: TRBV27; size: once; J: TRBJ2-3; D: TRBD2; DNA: TGTGCCAGCAGTGACCGGAGCGGGAGGGATTCAGATACGCAGTATTTT; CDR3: CASSDRSGRDSDTQYF
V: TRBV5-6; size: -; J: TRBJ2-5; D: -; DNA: TGTGCCAGCACCCTTATGTTTAGAGAGACCCAGTACTTC; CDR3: CASTLMFRETQYF
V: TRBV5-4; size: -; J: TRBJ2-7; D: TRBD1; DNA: TGTGCCAGCAGTCCGACAGGGGGCTTCGACGAGCAGTACTTC; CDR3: CASSPTGGFDEQYF
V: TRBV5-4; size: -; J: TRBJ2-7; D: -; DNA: TGTGCCAGCAGCTCGGACTTATACGAGCAGTACTTC; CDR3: CASSSDLYEQYF
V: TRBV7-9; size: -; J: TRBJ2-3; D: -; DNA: TGTGCCAGCAGCTTATTTGCTACTAGCACAGATACGCAGTATTTT; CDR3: CASSLFATSTDTQYF
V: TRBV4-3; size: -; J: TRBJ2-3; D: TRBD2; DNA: TGCGCCAGCAGCCAATCTGCGGGAGCCCTAGATACGCAGTATTTT; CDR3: CASSQSAGALDTQYF
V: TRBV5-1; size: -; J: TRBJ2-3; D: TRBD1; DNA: TGCGCCAGCAGCTTGGGCTATGGGACAGGGACAGATACGCAGTATTTT; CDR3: CASSLGYGTGTDTQYF
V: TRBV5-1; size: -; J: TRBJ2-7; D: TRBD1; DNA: TGCGCCAGCAGCCTAGGACAGGGGGCCTACGAGCAGTACTTC; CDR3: CASSLGQGAYEQYF
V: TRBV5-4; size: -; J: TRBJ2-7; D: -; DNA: TGTGCCAGCAGCCAACACCTTGGGACCGTACCCGAGCAGTACTTC; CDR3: CASSQHLGTVPEQYF
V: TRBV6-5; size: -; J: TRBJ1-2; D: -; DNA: TGTGCCAGCAGGGGACCAGGCCCATATGGCTACACCTTC; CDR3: CASRGPGPYGYTF
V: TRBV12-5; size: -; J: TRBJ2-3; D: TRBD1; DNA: TGTGCTAGTGGTTCTGGACAGGGATACACAGATACGCAGTATTTT; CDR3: CASGSGQGYTDTQYF
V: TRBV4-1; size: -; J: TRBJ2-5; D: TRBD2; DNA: TGCGCCAGCAGCCAAATAGCGGGAGGGCTCGTGGAGACCCAGTACTTC; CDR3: CASSQIAGGLVETQYF
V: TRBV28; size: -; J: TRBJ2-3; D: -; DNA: TGTGTTTCAACCACCTCCACAGATACGCAGTATTTT; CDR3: CVSTTSTDTQYF
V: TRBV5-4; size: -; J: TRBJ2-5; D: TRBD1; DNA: TGTGCCACCCGCCCGGGGACAGGGACGGGAGAGACCCAGTACTTC; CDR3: CATRPGTGTGETQYF
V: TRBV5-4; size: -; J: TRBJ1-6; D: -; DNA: TGTGCCAGCAGCTTGGCAGCTGCCTCCTATAATTCACCCCTCCACTTT; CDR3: CASSLAAASYNSPLHF
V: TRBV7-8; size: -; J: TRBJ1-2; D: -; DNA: TGTGCCAGCAGCTTAGAAGTGATGGGAGCTAACTATGGCTACACCTTC; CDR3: CASSLEVMGANYGYTF
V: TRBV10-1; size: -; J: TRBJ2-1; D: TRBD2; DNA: TGCGCCAGCAGCGGGACTAGGCTCAATGAGCAGTTCTTC; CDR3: CASSGTRLNEQFF
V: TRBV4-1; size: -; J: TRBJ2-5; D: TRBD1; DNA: TGCGCCAGCAGCCGCGCCGGGACAGCTTCCCAAGAGACCCAGTACTTC; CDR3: CASSRAGTASQETQYF
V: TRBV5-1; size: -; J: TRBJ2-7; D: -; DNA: TGCGCCAGCAGCCGTTCCGAGGGGGCCTACGAGCAGTACTTC; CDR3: CASSRSEGAYEQYF
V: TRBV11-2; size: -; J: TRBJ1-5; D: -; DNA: TGTGCCAGCAGCCATGGTGGGGGGCGGCAGCCCCAGCATTTT; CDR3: CASSHGGGRQPQHF
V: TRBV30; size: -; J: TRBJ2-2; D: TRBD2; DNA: TGTGCCTGGAGTCCTCGGACTAGCGGGAGGCCTAACACCGGGGAGCTGTTTTTT; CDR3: CAWSPRTSGRPNTGELFF
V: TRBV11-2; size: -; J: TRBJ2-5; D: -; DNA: TGTGCCAGCAGCACCAGTTATGTCGAGACCCAGTACTTC; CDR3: CASSTSYVETQYF